This is a list of T cell receptor beta chains from one sample in a study of cytomegalovirus exposure and HLA in healthy donors. Sequenced by immunoSEQ multiplex PCR; TCRdb stores in-frame clones only, minus some. The data show some 200,000 clones, 80% to 85% seen once. The sample was PBMCs. The receptors shown here come from a man in his fifties in good health and CMV-seronegative. The CDR3 runs from the conserved cysteine through the conserved F or W. D genes are given only for firm matches. Size tells how often a clone was seen (once, few, many) or the class of an expanded clone, and some rows leave it out.

TRBD2	-	TRBJ2-1	TRBV6-5	CASSYSPSGRGDEQFF	TGTGCCAGCAGTTACTCTCCTAGCGGGAGGGGGGATGAGCAGTTCTTC
TRBD2	-	TRBJ2-7	TRBV4-2	CASSPEGGRAHEQYF	TGTGCCAGCAGCCCCGAGGGCGGGAGGGCCCACGAGCAGTACTTC
-	-	TRBJ1-1	TRBV7-7	CARETGPWGNTEAFF	TGTGCTAGGGAGACAGGACCGTGGGGAAACACTGAAGCTTTCTTT
-	few	TRBJ1-2	TRBV27	CASNTGGLSPYGYTF	TGTGCCAGCAACACCGGTGGGCTAAGCCCCTATGGCTACACCTTC
-	-	TRBJ2-7	TRBV6-6	CASSYPHRDIIEQYF	TGTGCCAGCAGTTACCCTCACCGGGACATTATCGAGCAGTACTTC
-	-	TRBJ2-7	TRBV6-5	CASSRDTGSYEQYF	TGTGCCAGCAGTCGGGACACCGGCTCCTACGAGCAGTACTTC
TRBD2	-	TRBJ2-3	TRBV14	CASSQVRLAGGTDTQYF	TGTGCCAGCAGCCAAGTCCGACTAGCGGGGGGCACAGATACGCAGTATTTT
-	-	TRBJ2-3	TRBV19	CASSIKSRGDTQYF	TGTGCCAGTAGTATTAAGTCGAGAGGGGATACGCAGTATTTT
TRBD1	once	TRBJ1-4	TRBV18	CASSHGGQKNEKLFF	TGTGCCAGCTCACACGGGGGACAGAAGAATGAAAAACTGTTTTTT
-	-	TRBJ1-1	TRBV7-3	CASSRGSNTEAFF	TGTGCCAGCAGCAGGGGGTCGAACACTGAAGCTTTCTTT
-	-	TRBJ2-3	TRBV19	CASSGVEGVLTDTQYF	TGTGCCAGTAGCGGAGTAGAGGGGGTATTAACAGATACGCAGTATTTT
TRBD1	-	TRBJ1-1	TRBV2	CASSGQGTTEAFF	TGTGCCAGCAGTGGACAGGGCACCACTGAAGCTTTCTTT
TRBD2	-	TRBJ2-7	TRBV7-2	CASRLIAGAQGEQYF	TGTGCCAGCAGATTAATAGCGGGGGCGCAGGGCGAGCAGTACTTC
TRBD2	once	TRBJ2-5	TRBV30	CAWSVWERGLYQETQYF	TGTGCCTGGAGTGTGTGGGAGCGGGGGTTGTACCAAGAGACCCAGTACTTC
TRBD1	once	TRBJ1-3	TRBV7-9	CASSSTGTGAQGNTIYF	TGTGCCAGCAGCTCCACCGGGACAGGGGCGCAGGGAAACACCATATATTTT
TRBD1	-	TRBJ2-7	TRBV7-2	CASSTGTGSEQYF	TGTGCCAGCAGTACCGGGACAGGGAGCGAGCAGTACTTC
-	-	TRBJ2-7	TRBV4-3	CASSQDYGYEQYF	TGCGCCAGCAGCCAAGATTACGGCTACGAGCAGTACTTC
-	-	TRBJ1-3	TRBV7-2	CASRIMGEVGNTIYF	TGTGCCAGCAGGATAATGGGGGAGGTGGGAAACACCATATATTTT
TRBD2	-	TRBJ2-4	TRBV7-2	CASSLSGGGAQNIQYF	TGTGCCAGCAGCTTAAGTGGCGGGGGGGCCCAAAACATTCAGTACTTC
-	few	TRBJ2-2	TRBV6-4	CASSKGDTGELFF	TGTGCCAGCAGTAAAGGGGACACCGGGGAGCTGTTTTTT
TRBD1	few	TRBJ1-5	TRBV18	CASSPPGTGAINQPQHF	TGTGCCAGCTCACCTCCCGGGACAGGGGCTATCAATCAGCCCCAGCATTTT
TRBD2	once	TRBJ2-7	TRBV30	CAWSDRYSGRAFEQYF	TGTGCCTGGAGTGACAGGTATAGCGGGAGGGCATTCGAGCAGTACTTC
-	few	TRBJ1-2	TRBV5-6	CASRRRLTANYGYTF	TGTGCCAGCAGGCGCAGACTAACAGCTAACTATGGCTACACCTTC
TRBD1	-	TRBJ2-5	TRBV6-5	CASRRQGRQETQYF	TGTGCCAGCAGAAGACAGGGGAGGCAAGAGACCCAGTACTTC
-	-	TRBJ2-7	TRBV6-5	CASSLKAGLIYEQYF	TGTGCCAGCAGTCTGAAGGCGGGATTAATCTACGAGCAGTACTTC
TRBD2	-	TRBJ2-2	TRBV9	CASRIGLAANTGELFF	TGTGCCAGCAGAATCGGACTAGCGGCGAACACCGGGGAGCTGTTTTTT
-	-	TRBJ1-6	TRBV6-5	CASSPREGSPLHF	TGTGCCAGCAGCCCCAGGGAGGGGTCACCCCTCCACTTT
TRBD1	few	TRBJ1-4	TRBV7-2	CASSRTGTNEKLFF	TGTGCCAGCAGCCGGACAGGAACTAATGAAAAACTGTTTTTT
-	-	TRBJ1-5	TRBV10-3	CAVGQGGQPQHF	TGTGCCGTCGGGCAGGGCGGACAGCCCCAGCATTTT
-	-	TRBJ2-7	TRBV21-1	CASSPKDGPGYEQYF	TGTGCCAGCAGCCCTAAGGACGGTCCGGGGTACGAGCAGTACTTC
-	-	TRBJ1-5	TRBV2	CASSELALSNQPQHF	TGTGCCAGCAGTGAATTGGCCCTTAGCAATCAGCCCCAGCATTTT
TRBD2	-	TRBJ2-5	TRBV4-3	CASSQEAPSGGFQETQYF	TGCGCCAGCAGCCAAGAAGCCCCTAGCGGGGGGTTTCAAGAGACCCAGTACTTC
TRBD1	-	TRBJ1-5	TRBV7-7	CASSRRADTGGSVQPQHF	TGTGCTAGCAGCCGTAGGGCGGATACAGGGGGTTCAGTTCAGCCCCAGCATTTT
TRBD2	-	TRBJ2-2	TRBV4-1	CASSQGLAGGDAGELFF	TGCGCCAGCAGCCAAGGACTAGCGGGGGGAGACGCCGGGGAGCTGTTTTTT
-	few	TRBJ1-1	TRBV7-9	CASRWGGLNTEAFF	TGTGCCAGCAGGTGGGGGGGGTTGAACACTGAAGCTTTCTTT
-	-	TRBJ1-5	TRBV5-1	CASSLAGGQPQHF	TGCGCCAGCAGCTTGGCCGGCGGGCAGCCCCAGCATTTT
TRBD1	-	TRBJ2-7	TRBV6-1	CASVGSGQFYEQYF	TGTGCCAGCGTTGGTTCGGGACAGTTCTACGAGCAGTACTTC
TRBD2	-	TRBJ2-5	TRBV2	CASSGTSGGKETQYF	TGTGCCAGCAGTGGGACTAGCGGGGGGAAAGAGACCCAGTACTTC
TRBD2	-	TRBJ2-5	TRBV7-2	CASSPNSGTRRQTQYF	TGTGCCAGCAGCCCGAATTCCGGGACTAGGAGGCAGACCCAGTACTTC
-	-	TRBJ2-7	TRBV18	CASSPPNTGSYEQYF	TGCGCCAGCTCACCACCTAATACAGGGTCCTACGAGCAGTACTTC
-	-	TRBJ2-1	TRBV11-2	CASSLVRNEQFF	TGTGCCAGCAGCTTAGTTCGCAATGAGCAGTTCTTC
-	-	TRBJ2-1	TRBV18	CASSPGGGHYNEQFF	TGTGCCAGCTCACCAGGGGGAGGACACTACAATGAGCAGTTCTTC
-	-	TRBJ1-5	TRBV18	CANSLGSNQPQHF	TGTGCCAACTCACTCGGTAGCAATCAGCCCCAGCATTTT
TRBD2	-	TRBJ2-5	TRBV19	CASSGGLAGGGQETQYF	TGTGCCAGTAGTGGAGGACTAGCGGGGGGGGGCCAAGAGACCCAGTACTTC
TRBD2	-	TRBJ2-7	TRBV6-5	CASTPGLAFYEQYF	TGTGCCAGCACCCCGGGACTAGCTTTCTACGAGCAGTACTTC